A single sample gave rise to the 23 T cell receptor beta chains below, sequenced in a study of blood T cell repertoires in COVID-19. Assay: immunoSEQ multiplex PCR; the TCRdb copy retains only in-frame clones and omits some. The sample lists 220,000 or so clones, roughly 84% occurring once. Sequenced sample: PBMCs or T cells enriched from blood (not recorded which). The receptors derive from a woman aged 35 to 49 who had recovered from COVID-19.

This clone was detected a few times. The CDR3 bases are TGTGCCAGTAGTATGATGGGTGGGAGCTCCTACGAGCAGTACTTC. It specifies CASSMMGGSSYEQYF. The chain links TRBV19 to TRBJ2-7; a possible D gene is TRBD2 (5 bases). Between the trimmed V and J ends, which lost 3 bases and 0 bases, there was a span of 12 bases. CDR3 length: 15 residues. CDR1 is LNHDA and CDR2 is SQIVND in the germline V gene (reference sequence).

The chain is built from TRBV7-6 and TRBJ1-2; 9 bases map to TRBD1. The V gene end was trimmed by 1 base and the J gene end by 4 bases; junction bases not matched to a gene: 4. The CDR3 covers 15 residues. CDR1 and CDR2 (germline): SGHVS, FNYEAQ. The CDR3 sequence is CASSLDPDRGYGYTF. Written as DNA, the CDR3 is TGTGCCAGCAGCTTAGATCCGGACAGGGGCTATGGCTACACCTTC.

The CDR3 reads CASSMARGYGYTF. The DNA of the CDR3 is TGTGCCAGTAGTATGGCTCGGGGATATGGCTACACCTTC. The chain employs TRBV19 and TRBJ1-2; D remains unclear. This CDR3 contains 13 residues. CDR1 and CDR2 from the germline V gene are LNHDA and SQIVND (reference sequence). V was trimmed by 3 bases and J by 5 bases, leaving 10 bases between them.

This rearrangement joins TRBV2 to TRBJ2-5; TRBD1 might be the D (6 bases). The ends were cut back, 3 bases at V and 5 bases at J, with 16 bases in the middle. The CDR3 consists of 15 residues. The germline V gene has CDR1 SNHLY and CDR2 FYNNEI. The CDR3 protein is CASSDGQGRGETQYF. The CDR3 DNA sequence: TGTGCCAGCAGTGATGGCCAGGGGCGAGGGGAGACCCAGTACTTC.

As for this clone: At one of its ends the junction is not consistent with the germline gene, which may arise from a read error. The chain couples TRBV14 to TRBJ2-1, with D uncertain. The CDR3 consists of 14 residues. Germline CDR1 and CDR2: SGHDN and FVKESK. The CDR3 sequence: CASSQGASYSEQFF. The CDR3 DNA follows: TGTGCCAGCAGCCAAGGGGCATCTTACAGTGAGCAGTTCTTC.

This sequence joins TRBV10-3 and TRBJ2-2; D not certain. The CDR3 has 13 amino acids. Trimming took 8 bases from V and 7 from J, leaving 14 bases between them. Germline values: CDR1 ENHRY, CDR2 SYGVKD. This chain's CDR3 is CAIHGRTDGELFF. As DNA, the CDR3 is TGTGCCATCCATGGAAGAACAGACGGGGAGCTGTTTTTT.

This clone was picked up one time. The chain has TRBV21-1 and TRBJ2-7; whether TRBD2, the table's D call, matches the DNA was not checked. TRBV21-1 is classified as a pseudogene. The CDR3 consists of 21 residues. The CDR3 here is CASSKLTKGSSGRARSYEQYV. CDR3 DNA: TGTGCCAGCAGCAAATTAACCAAGGGCTCTAGCGGGAGGGCCAGGTCCTACGAGCAGTACGTC.

In DNA, the CDR3 is TGTGCCAGCAGCTCCTCTGGTAGGAGGAATGAGCAGTTCTTC. This encodes CASSSSGRRNEQFF. This chain uses TRBV5-4 with TRBJ2-1; perhaps TRBD2 as D (5 bases). The CDR3 contains 14 residues. Germline CDR1 is SGHNT and CDR2 is YYREEE (reference sequence). The ends were cut back, 3 bases at V and 7 bases at J, with 14 bases in the middle.

The genes are TRBV6-2 or TRBV6-3 and TRBJ1-5; D may be TRBD1 (6 bases). V was clipped by 0 bases and J by 0 bases, with 15 bases between them. The CDR3 is made up of 18 amino acids. CDR1 and CDR2 (germline): MNHEY, SVGEGT. In DNA form, the CDR3 reads TGTGCCAGCAGTTACTCGAGGGCAGGGGCCTATAGCAATCAGCCCCAGCATTTT. Translating it yields CASSYSRAGAYSNQPQHF.

The V and J genes are TRBV11-2 and TRBJ1-6; perhaps TRBD1 as D (5 bases). V dropped 4 bases and J dropped 13 bases, with 11 bases sitting between them. This CDR3 is built from 12 residues. The germline V gene has CDR1 SGHAT and CDR2 FQNNGV. CDR3 sequence: CASSSDTFPLHF. CDR3 bases: TGTGCCAGCAGCTCGGACACGTTTCCCCTCCACTTT. Complete variable domain (other parts from reference TRBV11-2 and TRBJ1-6): EAGVAQSPRYKIIEKRQSVAFWCNPISGHATLYWYQQILGQGPKLLIQFQNNGVVDDSQLPKDRFSAERLKGVDSTLKIQPAKLEDSAVYLCASSSDTFPLHFGNGTRLTVT.

The rearrangement joins TRBV5-1 to TRBJ1-6, with 7 bases aligning to TRBD1. With V trimmed by 4 bases and J by 2 bases, 6 bases remained unmatched. The CDR3 totals 16 residues. In germline, CDR1 is SGHRS, CDR2 YFSETQ. DNA of the CDR3: TGCGCCAGCAGCATAGACAGGGTTACCTATAATTCACCCCTCCACTTT. It is translated as CASSIDRVTYNSPLHF. The entire variable domain, with the rest obtained from reference TRBV5-1 and TRBJ1-6, is as follows: KAGVTQTPRYLIKTRGQQVTLSCSPISGHRSVSWYQQTPGQGLQFLFEYFSETQRNKGNFPGRFSGRQFSNSRSEMNVSTLELGDSALYLCASSIDRVTYNSPLHFGNGTRLTVT.

The chain recombines TRBV19 with TRBJ2-3; a possible D gene is TRBD2 (6 bases). The CDR3 runs to 13 residues. V lost 4 bases and J 8 bases, leaving 13 bases between the germline ends. Germline V gives CDR1 LNHDA, CDR2 SQIVND (reference sequence). The chain's CDR3 is CASSTQAGGTQYF. The CDR3 region has the DNA TGTGCCAGTAGTACCCAAGCGGGCGGTACGCAGTATTTT.

The chain has TRBV30 and TRBJ2-4, with TRBD1 matching 8 bases. The CDR3 contains 13 residues. V shed 5 bases, J shed 6 bases, and the junction held 6 bases outside the gene matches. The germline V gene encodes CDR1 GTSNPN and CDR2 SVGIG (reference sequence). The CDR3 DNA reads as TGTGCCTGGGGTTATGACAGGGGAAACATTCAGTACTTC. Translating it yields CAWGYDRGNIQYF.

The rearrangement joins TRBV2 to TRBJ1-1; TRBD1 might be the D (6 bases). The CDR3 totals 13 residues. The V gene's germline CDR1 is SNHLY and CDR2 FYNNEI. The V end was cut by 1 base, the J end by 9 bases, with 12 bases between. CDR3 in amino acids: CASSEGEQGQAFF. CDR3 sequence (DNA): TGTGCCAGCAGTGAAGGTGAACAGGGACAAGCTTTCTTT.

This clone was observed a handful of times. This chain connects TRBV5-1 to TRBJ2-3; TRBD1 matches 7 bases. This CDR3 is built from 14 residues. Trimming removed 3 bases from V and 6 bases from J; junction bases left unmatched: 7. Germline V gene data show CDR1 as SGHRS and CDR2 as YFSETQ. Here the CDR3 DNA reads TGCGCCAGCAGCTGGGACAGCCAAGGGGATACGCAGTATTTT. Amino acids: CASSWDSQGDTQYF.

This clone was detected only a few times. The rearrangement links TRBV12-3 or TRBV12-4 to TRBJ1-1; 7 bases are shared with TRBD1. With 8 bases clipped from V and 0 bases from J, the junction kept 3 bases outside the gene matches. This CDR3 is built from 13 residues. The CDR3: CASGRGMNTEAFF. The CDR3 nucleotides are TGTGCCAGCGGCAGGGGGATGAACACTGAAGCTTTCTTT.

The chain joins TRBV3-1 (or the pseudogene TRBV3-2) to TRBJ1-2; 8 bases fit TRBD1. J gave up 8 bases and V 0 bases, and 2 bases lay outside the gene matches. The germline CDR1 and CDR2 sequences are LGHDT and YNNKEL (reference sequence). The CDR3 consists of 13 residues. The DNA of the CDR3 is TGTGCCAGCAGCCAAGAAGACAGGGGAGGCTACACCTTC. Its protein is CASSQEDRGGYTF.

The gene calls are TRBV11-2 and TRBJ1-6; D gene uncertain. This CDR3 region has 13 residues. Germline V gene sequence: CDR1 SGHAT, CDR2 FQNNGV. V lost 5 bases and J lost 14, with 16 bases in between. Here the CDR3 DNA reads TGTGCCAGCAGCCTCCTCCCCACGGTCGCCCTCCACTTT. Amino acid sequence: CASSLLPTVALHF.

The genes are TRBV3-1 (or the pseudogene TRBV3-2) and TRBJ1-1; TRBD1 aligns across 8 bases. CDR3 length: 13 amino acids. Germline loops: CDR1 LGHDT, CDR2 YNNKEL (reference sequence). The V gene end was trimmed by 2 bases and the J gene end by 12 bases; junction bases not matched to a gene: 8. CDR3 sequence: CASSQNRQGRTFF. The CDR3 nucleotides are TGTGCCAGCAGCCAAAACCGACAGGGGAGAACTTTCTTT.

The chain is built from TRBV5-4 and TRBJ2-5; D not certain. Per the germline V gene, CDR1 is SGHNT and CDR2 is YYREEE (reference sequence). The CDR3 extends over 13 amino acids. Trimming shortened V by 0 bases and J by 4 bases, and 7 bases separated the two germline ends. CDR3 in amino acids: CASSLDSTETQYF. The DNA of the CDR3 is TGTGCCAGCAGCTTGGACAGTACAGAGACCCAGTACTTC. The full variable domain, rest sourced from reference TRBV5-4 and TRBJ2-5, is ETGVTQSPTHLIKTRGQQVTLRCSSQSGHNTVSWYQQALGQGPQFIFQYYREEENGRGNFPPRFSGLQFPNYSSELNVNALELDDSALYLCASSLDSTETQYFGPGTRLLVL.

This clone was recorded once. The chain combines TRBV6-5 with TRBJ1-5; tentative D call: TRBD1 (6 bases). Germline values: CDR1 MNHEY, CDR2 SVGAGI. The CDR3 length is 15 residues. Trimming removed 6 bases from V and 2 bases from J, with 14 bases in between. DNA of the CDR3: TGTGCCAGCAGAGGTACAGGGAAAGGCAATCAGCCCCAGCATTTT. Translation: CASRGTGKGNQPQHF.

The J gene is TRBJ1-5, the V gene TRBV28; TRBD1 aligns across 7 bases. The CDR3 consists of 16 residues. Losses at the gene ends were 6 bases for V and 0 bases for J; bases not matched to a gene: 8. The germline V gene has CDR1 MDHEN and CDR2 SYDVKM. The CDR3 loop reads CASSPGQAFSNQPQHF. The CDR3 region has the DNA TGTGCCAGCAGCCCCGGACAGGCCTTTAGCAATCAGCCCCAGCATTTT.

The rearrangement links TRBV7-9 to TRBJ1-1; 9 nucleotides match TRBD1. The CDR3 spans 15 residues. J gave up 4 bases and V 1 base, and 4 bases lay outside the gene matches. Per the germline V gene, CDR1 is SEHNR and CDR2 is FQNEAQ (reference sequence). The CDR3 DNA is TGTGCCAGCAGCTTAGACGGGACAGGGCTCACTGAAGCTTTCTTT. It yields the protein CASSLDGTGLTEAFF. The full variable domain, in which reference TRBV7-9 and TRBJ1-1 provide the parts outside the CDR3, is DTGVSQNPRHKITKRGQNVTFRCDPISEHNRLYWYRQTLGQGPEFLTYFQNEAQLEKSRLLSDRFSAERPKGSFSTLEIQRTEQGDSAMYLCASSLDGTGLTEAFFGQGTRLTVV.